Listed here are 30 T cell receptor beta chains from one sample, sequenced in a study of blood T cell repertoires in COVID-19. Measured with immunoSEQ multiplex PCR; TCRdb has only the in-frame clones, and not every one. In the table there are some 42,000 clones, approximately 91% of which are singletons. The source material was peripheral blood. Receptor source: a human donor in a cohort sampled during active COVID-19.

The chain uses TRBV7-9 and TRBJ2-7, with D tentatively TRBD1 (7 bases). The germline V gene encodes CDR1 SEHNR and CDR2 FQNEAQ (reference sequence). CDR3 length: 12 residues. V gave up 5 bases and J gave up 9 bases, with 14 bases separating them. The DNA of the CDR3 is TGTGCCAGCAGCCTTGACAGGGAGGCGCAGTACTTC. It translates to CASSLDREAQYF.

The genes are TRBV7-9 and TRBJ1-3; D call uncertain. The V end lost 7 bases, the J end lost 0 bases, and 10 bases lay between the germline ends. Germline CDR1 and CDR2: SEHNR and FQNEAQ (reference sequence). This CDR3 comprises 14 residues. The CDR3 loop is CASTRFNSGNTIYF. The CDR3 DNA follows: TGTGCCAGCACCCGGTTCAACTCTGGAAACACCATATATTTT. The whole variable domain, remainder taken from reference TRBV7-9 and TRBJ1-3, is DTGVSQNPRHKITKRGQNVTFRCDPISEHNRLYWYRQTLGQGPEFLTYFQNEAQLEKSRLLSDRFSAERPKGSFSTLEIQRTEQGDSAMYLCASTRFNSGNTIYFGEGSWLTVV.

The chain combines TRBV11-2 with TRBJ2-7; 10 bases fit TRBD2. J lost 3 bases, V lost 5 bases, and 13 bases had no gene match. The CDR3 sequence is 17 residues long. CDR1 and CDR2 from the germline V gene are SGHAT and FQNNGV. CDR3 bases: TGTGCCAGCAGCCCGAAGCCTGGGCTAGCGGGGGACTACGAGCAGTACTTC. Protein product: CASSPKPGLAGDYEQYF.

The CDR3 sequence: CASSRDRGHQPQHF. As DNA, the CDR3 is TGTGCCAGCAGCCGGGACAGGGGCCATCAGCCCCAGCATTTT. The chain carries TRBV7-2 and TRBJ1-5, with 10 nucleotides matching TRBD1. Looked up from germline, CDR1 is SGHTA and CDR2 is FQGNSA. V lost 5 bases and J lost 5; bases outside the gene matches: 3. CDR3 size: 14 residues.

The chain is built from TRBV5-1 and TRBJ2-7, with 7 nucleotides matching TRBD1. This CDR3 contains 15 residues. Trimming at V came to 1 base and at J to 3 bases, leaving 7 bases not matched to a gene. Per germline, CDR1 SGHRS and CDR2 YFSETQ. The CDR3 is CASSLRDRQGYEQYF. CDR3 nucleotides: TGCGCCAGCAGCTTGCGGGACAGACAGGGCTACGAGCAGTACTTC.

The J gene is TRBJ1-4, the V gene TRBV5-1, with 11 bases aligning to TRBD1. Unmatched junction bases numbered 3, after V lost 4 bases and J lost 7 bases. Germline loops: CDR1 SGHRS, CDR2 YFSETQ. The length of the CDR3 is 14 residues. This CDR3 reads CASSPGTGGEKLFF. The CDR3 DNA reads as TGCGCCAGCAGCCCCGGGACAGGGGGTGAAAAACTGTTTTTT.

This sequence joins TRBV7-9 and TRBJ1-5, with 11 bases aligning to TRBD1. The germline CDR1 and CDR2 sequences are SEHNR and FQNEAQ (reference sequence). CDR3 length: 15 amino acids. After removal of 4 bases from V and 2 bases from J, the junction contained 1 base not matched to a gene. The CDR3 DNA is TGTGCCAGCAGCTGGGGACAGGGGGGCAATCAGCCCCAGCATTTT. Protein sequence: CASSWGQGGNQPQHF.

As DNA, the CDR3 is TGTGCCAGTAGAGGCGGCTCTGGCTACACCTTC. Protein: CASRGGSGYTF. The chain is built from TRBV19 and TRBJ1-2; D unclear. This CDR3 is built from 11 residues. Germline CDR1 and CDR2: LNHDA and SQIVND (reference sequence). The V gene lost 6 bases and the J gene lost 7 bases, with 9 bases spanning the gap.

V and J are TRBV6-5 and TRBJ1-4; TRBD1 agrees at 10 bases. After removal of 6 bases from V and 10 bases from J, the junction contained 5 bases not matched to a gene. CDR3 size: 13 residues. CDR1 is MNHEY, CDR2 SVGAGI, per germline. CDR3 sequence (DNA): TGTGCCAGCAGGACAGGGGGCGAATTAAAACTGTTTTTT. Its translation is CASRTGGELKLFF.

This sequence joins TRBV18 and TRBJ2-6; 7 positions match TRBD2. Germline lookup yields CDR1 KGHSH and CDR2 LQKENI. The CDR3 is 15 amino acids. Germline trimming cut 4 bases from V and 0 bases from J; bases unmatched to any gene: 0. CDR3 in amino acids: CASSRGGSGANVLTF. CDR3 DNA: TGTGCCAGCTCACGGGGGGGCTCTGGGGCCAACGTCCTGACTTTC. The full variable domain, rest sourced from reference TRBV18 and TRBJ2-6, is NAGVMQNPRHLVRRRGQEARLRCSPMKGHSHVYWYRQLPEEGLKFMVYLQKENIIDESGMPKERFSAEFPKEGPSILRIQQVVRGDSAAYFCASSRGGSGANVLTFGAGSRLTVL.

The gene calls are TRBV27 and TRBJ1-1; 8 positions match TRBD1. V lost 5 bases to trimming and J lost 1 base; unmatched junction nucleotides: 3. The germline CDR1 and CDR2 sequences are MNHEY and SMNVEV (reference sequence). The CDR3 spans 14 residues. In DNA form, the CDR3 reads TGTGCCAGCAGTGAGGGACAGGCGAACACTGAAGCTTTCTTT. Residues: CASSEGQANTEAFF.

This chain's CDR3 is CASSQVKGALNYGYTF. Here the CDR3 DNA reads TGCGCCAGCAGCCAAGTGAAGGGGGCTCTTAACTATGGCTACACCTTC. The V and J genes are TRBV4-1 and TRBJ1-2, with 7 bases that match TRBD1. Trimming removed 1 base from V and 1 base from J; junction bases left unmatched: 6. Germline-derived CDR1 and CDR2 are MGHRA and YSYEKL. The CDR3 contains 16 residues.

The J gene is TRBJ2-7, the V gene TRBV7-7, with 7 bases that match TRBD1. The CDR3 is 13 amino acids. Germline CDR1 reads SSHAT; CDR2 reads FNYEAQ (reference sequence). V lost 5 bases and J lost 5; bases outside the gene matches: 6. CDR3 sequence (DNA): TGTGCCAGCAGCCTCCGACAGGGCCACGAGCAGTACTTC. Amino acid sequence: CASSLRQGHEQYF.

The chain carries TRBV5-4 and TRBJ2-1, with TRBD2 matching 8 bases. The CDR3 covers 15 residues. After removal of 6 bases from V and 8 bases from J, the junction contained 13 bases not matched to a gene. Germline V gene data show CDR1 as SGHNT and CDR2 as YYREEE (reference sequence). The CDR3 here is CASISGGGGDDEQFF. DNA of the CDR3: TGTGCCAGCATCTCCGGGGGGGGCGGGGACGATGAGCAGTTCTTC.

CDR3 amino acids: CASSQGTGYEQYF. The CDR3 DNA reads TGCGCCAGCAGCCAAGGGACAGGCTACGAGCAGTACTTC. The gene calls are TRBV4-3 and TRBJ2-7, with 7 bases that match TRBD1. Unmatched junction bases numbered 0, after V lost 1 base and J lost 3 bases. Germline CDR1 LGHNA, CDR2 YSLEER. The CDR3 has 13 residues.

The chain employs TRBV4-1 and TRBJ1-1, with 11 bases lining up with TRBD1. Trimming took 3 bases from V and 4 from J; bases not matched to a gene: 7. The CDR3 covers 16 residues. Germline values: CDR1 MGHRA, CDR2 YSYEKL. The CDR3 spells CASSQERTGGITEAFF. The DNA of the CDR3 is TGCGCCAGCAGCCAGGAAAGGACAGGGGGCATCACTGAAGCTTTCTTT.

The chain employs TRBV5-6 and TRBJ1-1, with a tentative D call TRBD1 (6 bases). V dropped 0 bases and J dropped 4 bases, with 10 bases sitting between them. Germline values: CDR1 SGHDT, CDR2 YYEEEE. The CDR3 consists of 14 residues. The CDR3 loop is CASSLEQGSTEAFF. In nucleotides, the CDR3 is TGTGCCAGCAGCTTGGAACAGGGAAGCACTGAAGCTTTCTTT.

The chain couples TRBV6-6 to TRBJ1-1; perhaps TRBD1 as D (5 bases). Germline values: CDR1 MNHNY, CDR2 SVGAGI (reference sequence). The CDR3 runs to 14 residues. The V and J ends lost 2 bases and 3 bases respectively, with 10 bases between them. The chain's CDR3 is CASSYHQGDTEAFF. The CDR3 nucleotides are TGTGCCAGCAGTTACCACCAGGGCGACACTGAAGCTTTCTTT.

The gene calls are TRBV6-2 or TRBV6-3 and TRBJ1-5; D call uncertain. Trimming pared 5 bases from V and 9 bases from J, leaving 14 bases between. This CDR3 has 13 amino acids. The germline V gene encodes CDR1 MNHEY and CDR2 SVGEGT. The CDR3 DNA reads TGTGCCAGCAGTCCAGGTTCTGTATGGCCCCAGCATTTT. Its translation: CASSPGSVWPQHF.

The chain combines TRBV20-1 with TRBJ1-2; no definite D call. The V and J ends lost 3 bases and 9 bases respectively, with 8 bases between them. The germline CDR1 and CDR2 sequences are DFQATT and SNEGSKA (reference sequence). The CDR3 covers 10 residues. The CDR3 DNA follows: TGCAGTGCTAGTCCCAGAAGCTACACCTTC. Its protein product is CSASPRSYTF.

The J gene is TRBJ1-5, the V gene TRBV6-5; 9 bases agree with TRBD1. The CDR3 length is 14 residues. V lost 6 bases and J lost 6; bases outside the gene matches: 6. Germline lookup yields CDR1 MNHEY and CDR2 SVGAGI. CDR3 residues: CASSLTGGFQPQHF. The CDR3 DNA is TGTGCCAGCAGCCTGACAGGGGGATTTCAGCCCCAGCATTTT.

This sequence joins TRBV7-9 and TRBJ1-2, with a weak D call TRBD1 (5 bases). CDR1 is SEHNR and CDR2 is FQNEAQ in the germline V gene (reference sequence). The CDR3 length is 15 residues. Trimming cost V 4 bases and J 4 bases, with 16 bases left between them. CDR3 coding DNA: TGTGCCAGCAGCTCCACGGGACTCATGACCTATGGCTACACCTTC. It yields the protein CASSSTGLMTYGYTF.

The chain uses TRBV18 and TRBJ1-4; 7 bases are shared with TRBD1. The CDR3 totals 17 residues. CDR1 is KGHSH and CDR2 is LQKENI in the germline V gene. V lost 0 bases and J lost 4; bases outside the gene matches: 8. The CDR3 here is CASSPPTGASINEKLFF. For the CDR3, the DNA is TGTGCCAGCTCACCACCAACAGGGGCTTCCATTAATGAAAAACTGTTTTTT.

The CDR3 bases are TGTGCCAGTAGTATAGGACAGGGGTACGGTGAAGCTTTCTTT. As protein: CASSIGQGYGEAFF. The genes are TRBV19 and TRBJ1-1; 8 nucleotides match TRBD1. Trimming took 1 base from V and 7 from J; bases not matched to a gene: 5. The CDR3 is made up of 14 amino acids. CDR1 LNHDA and CDR2 SQIVND come from the germline V gene (reference sequence). Full variable domain (rest looked up from reference TRBV19 and TRBJ1-1): DGGITQSPKYLFRKEGQNVTLSCEQNLNHDAMYWYRQDPGQGLRLIYYSQIVNDFQKGDIAEGYSVSREKKESFPLTVTSAQKNPTAFYLCASSIGQGYGEAFFGQGTRLTVV.

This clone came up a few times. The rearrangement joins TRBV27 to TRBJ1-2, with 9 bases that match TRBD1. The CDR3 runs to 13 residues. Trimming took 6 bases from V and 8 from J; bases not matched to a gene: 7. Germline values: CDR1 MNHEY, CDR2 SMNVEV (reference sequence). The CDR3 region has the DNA TGTGCCAGCAGGTTACAGGGGGCGCGAGGCTACACCTTC. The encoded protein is CASRLQGARGYTF.

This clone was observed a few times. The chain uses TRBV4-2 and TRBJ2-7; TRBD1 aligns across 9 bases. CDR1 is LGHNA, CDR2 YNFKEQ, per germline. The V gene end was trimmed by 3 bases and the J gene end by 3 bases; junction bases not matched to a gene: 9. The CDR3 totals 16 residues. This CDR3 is CASSHMTGQGFYEQYF. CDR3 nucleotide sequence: TGTGCCAGCAGCCACATGACGGGACAGGGTTTCTACGAGCAGTACTTC.

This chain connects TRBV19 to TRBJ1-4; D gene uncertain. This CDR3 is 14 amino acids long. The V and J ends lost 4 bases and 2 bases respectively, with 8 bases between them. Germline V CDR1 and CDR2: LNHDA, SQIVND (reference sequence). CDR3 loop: CASSTRGTNEKLFF. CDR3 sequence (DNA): TGTGCCAGTAGTACTCGGGGTACTAATGAAAAACTGTTTTTT. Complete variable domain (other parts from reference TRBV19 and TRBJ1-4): DGGITQSPKYLFRKEGQNVTLSCEQNLNHDAMYWYRQDPGQGLRLIYYSQIVNDFQKGDIAEGYSVSREKKESFPLTVTSAQKNPTAFYLCASSTRGTNEKLFFGSGTQLSVL.

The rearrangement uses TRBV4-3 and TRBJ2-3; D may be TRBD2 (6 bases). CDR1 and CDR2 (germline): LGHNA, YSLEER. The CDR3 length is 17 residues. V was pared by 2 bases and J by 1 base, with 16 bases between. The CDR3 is CASSQSMGGIGTDTQYF. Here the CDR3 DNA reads TGCGCCAGCAGCCAAAGTATGGGAGGTATCGGCACAGATACGCAGTATTTT.

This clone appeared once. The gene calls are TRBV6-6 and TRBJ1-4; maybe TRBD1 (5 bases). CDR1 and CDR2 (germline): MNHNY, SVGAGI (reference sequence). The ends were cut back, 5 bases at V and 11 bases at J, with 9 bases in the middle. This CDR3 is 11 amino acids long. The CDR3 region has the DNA TGTGCCAGCAGTACGTACAGGAAACTGTTTTTT. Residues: CASSTYRKLFF.

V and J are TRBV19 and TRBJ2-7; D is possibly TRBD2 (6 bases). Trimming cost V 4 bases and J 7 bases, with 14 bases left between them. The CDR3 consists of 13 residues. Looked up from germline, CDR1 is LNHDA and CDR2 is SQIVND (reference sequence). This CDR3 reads CASSRARTTEQYF. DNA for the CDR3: TGTGCCAGTAGTAGGGCTAGGACTACGGAGCAGTACTTC. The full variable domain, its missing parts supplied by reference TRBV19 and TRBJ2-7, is DGGITQSPKYLFRKEGQNVTLSCEQNLNHDAMYWYRQDPGQGLRLIYYSQIVNDFQKGDIAEGYSVSREKKESFPLTVTSAQKNPTAFYLCASSRARTTEQYFGPGTRLTVT.